Below are 26 T cell receptor beta chains sequenced from a single sample in a study of metastatic and nonmetastatic thyroid tumors. Using MiXCR, TCRdb re-called clones from the PCR reads. The profile shows about 4,600 clones, around 19% of them singletons. None of the patients had undergone any treatment ahead of thyroid surgery. The sample consisted of adjacent normal tissue. These receptors were collected from a male donor with papillary thyroid cancer or a benign thyroid nodule (not recorded which). Some clones in this sample may be carry-over from other donors' samples.

This clone has at least ten counts. This chain uses TRBV15 with TRBJ2-7, with 7 bases aligning to TRBD2. The CDR3 sequence is 16 residues long. V lost 0 bases to trimming and J lost 3 bases; unmatched junction nucleotides: 8. In germline, CDR1 is LNHNV, CDR2 YYDKDF (reference sequence). The CDR3 reads CATSRDKWGGIYEQYF. The CDR3 region has the DNA TGTGCCACCAGCAGAGATAAGTGGGGGGGGATCTACGAGCAGTACTTC.

Judged by abundance, this clone is medium-sized. CDR3 nucleotide sequence: TGCAGCGTTGGCTACGGGGTGGTTCGCACAGATACGCAGTATTTT. It codes for CSVGYGVVRTDTQYF. The genes are TRBV29-1 and TRBJ2-3, with TRBD2 as a possible D gene (5 bases). Germline CDR1 SQVTM, CDR2 ANQGSEA. The CDR3 length is 15 residues. V dropped 4 bases and J dropped 1 base, with 15 bases sitting between them.

This clone was recorded many times. Without the conserved terminal phenylalanine or tryptophan, this CDR3 likely stems from a read error. The gene calls are TRBV9 and TRBJ1-5, with 9 bases aligning to TRBD1. The trim removed 3 bases at V and 5 bases at J, leaving 6 bases unmatched. Per germline, CDR1 SGDLS and CDR2 YYNGEE. The CDR3 has 15 amino acids. In nucleotides, the CDR3 is TGTGCCAGCAGCGGGGGACAGGGTGTTGATCAGCCCCAGCATCTC. This translates into CASSGGQGVDQPQHL.

J is TRBJ2-7 and V is TRBV11-2, with D hard to call. Germline V gene sequence: CDR1 SGHAT, CDR2 FQNNGV. V was shortened by 1 base and J by 5 bases, with 9 bases between the two germline ends. The CDR3 totals 13 residues. CDR3 nucleotide sequence: TGTGCCAGCAGCTTAGGGGCGAAGAACGAGCAGTACTTC. As protein: CASSLGAKNEQYF.

In its sample, this clone is medium-sized. The chain couples TRBV28 to TRBJ1-4; 10 bases map to TRBD1. This CDR3 contains 15 residues. The V segment lost 6 bases and the J segment 7 bases; nucleotides outside the gene matches: 8. Germline assignment: CDR1 MDHEN and CDR2 SYDVKM. Here the CDR3 reads CASSYTGTGAEKLFF. The CDR3 DNA reads TGTGCCAGCAGCTATACCGGGACAGGGGCTGAAAAACTGTTTTTT.

The J gene is TRBJ2-5, the V gene TRBV27; TRBD2 is a possible D gene (6 bases). V dropped 5 bases and J dropped 2 bases, with 15 bases sitting between them. The CDR3 extends over 15 amino acids. The germline V gene has CDR1 MNHEY and CDR2 SMNVEV (reference sequence). Here the CDR3 DNA reads TGTGCCAGCAGTCCCCATCTAGCGTCTCAAGAGACCCAGTACTTC. This codes for CASSPHLASQETQYF.

This rearrangement joins TRBV6-1 to TRBJ1-5; 7 nucleotides line up with TRBD1. The CDR3 contains 17 residues. V trimming: 5 bases; J trimming: 4 bases; junction bases outside the gene matches: 14. Germline values: CDR1 MNHNS, CDR2 SASEGT. CDR3 protein: CASSRRGTGQLNQPQHF. In DNA, the CDR3 is TGTGCCAGCAGTCGTCGGGGGACGGGACAGCTGAATCAGCCCCAGCATTTT.

This clone was recorded many times. A much larger clone is a single base away; this may be a read error. V is TRBV20-1 and J is TRBJ2-7, with D perhaps matching TRBD1 (5 bases). Germline loops: CDR1 DFQATT, CDR2 SNEGSKA (reference sequence). The CDR3 is 13 residues long. The CDR3 nucleotides are TGCAGTGCCGCCCACAGGAGCTCCGACGAGCAGTACTTC. Translation gives CSAAHRSSDEQYF.

This clone was detected ten times or more. The V call is TRBV6-1, the J call TRBJ2-1, with TRBD2 identical over 14 bases. The CDR3 loop spans 15 amino acids. CDR1 and CDR2 from the germline V gene are MNHNS and SASEGT. The junction had 6 bases not matched to a gene; V was cut back by 6 bases and J by 8 bases. This CDR3 is CASRTGTSGGDEQFF. The CDR3 coding sequence is TGTGCCAGCAGGACGGGGACTAGCGGGGGTGATGAGCAGTTCTTC.

V and J are TRBV11-2 and TRBJ2-1, with D perhaps given as TRBD1 or TRBD2 (5 bases each). V was shortened by 7 bases and J by 6 bases, with 13 bases between the two germline ends. Germline values: CDR1 SGHAT, CDR2 FQNNGV. This CDR3 region has 13 residues. CDR3 coding DNA: TGTGCCAGCAACTCGGGGACCTCCAATGAGCAGTTCTTC. Translated, it gives CASNSGTSNEQFF.

This clone was detected only a few times. The chain combines TRBV6-6 with TRBJ2-7; 15 nucleotides align to TRBD2. Trimming took 2 bases from V and 4 from J; bases not matched to a gene: 0. CDR1 MNHNY and CDR2 SVGAGI come from the germline V gene (reference sequence). The CDR3 runs 15 residues. CDR3 protein: CASSYGTSGGYEQYF. CDR3 bases: TGTGCCAGCAGTTACGGGACTAGCGGGGGGTACGAGCAGTACTTC.

As regards this clone: Compared with germline, one end of the junction differs, possibly owing to a read error. The chain links TRBV12-3 or TRBV12-4 to TRBJ2-3, with a tentative D call TRBD2 (7 bases). This CDR3 has 16 amino acids. In nucleotides, the CDR3 is TGTGCCAGCAGTTTAAGGGGGGGGGGCCTTGGAGATGCGCAGTATTTT. This translates into CASSLRGGGLGDAQYF.

This clone is judged medium-sized. The CDR3 here is CASGLKETQYF. The CDR3 bases are TGTGCCAGCGGGCTCAAAGAGACCCAGTACTTC. The chain links TRBV6-2 or TRBV6-3 to TRBJ2-5, with D unresolved. There are 11 residues in the CDR3. V shed 8 bases and J shed 3 bases, with 7 bases lying between them. CDR1 and CDR2 from the germline V gene are MNHEY and SVGEGT.

In this sample, this clone is medium-sized (0.01 to 0.1%). The chain uses TRBV24-1 and TRBJ2-5, with D perhaps given as TRBD1 or TRBD2 (6 bases each). Trimming removed 7 bases from V and 2 bases from J, with 13 bases in between. Germline assignment: CDR1 KGHDR and CDR2 SFDVKD. The CDR3 runs to 14 residues. Here the CDR3 reads CATRPRGPQETQYF. DNA of the CDR3: TGTGCCACCAGGCCCCGGGGGCCTCAAGAGACCCAGTACTTC.

This clone appeared many times. The J gene is TRBJ1-2, the V gene TRBV6-2 or TRBV6-3; no clear D. The CDR3 runs to 12 residues. Germline CDR1 MNHEY, CDR2 SVGEGT. Trimming left V 0 bases short and J 6 bases short, with 5 bases between. CDR3 residues: CASSYSGNGYTF. The CDR3 nucleotides read TGTGCCAGCAGTTACTCTGGGAATGGCTACACCTTC.

The V call is TRBV15, the J call TRBJ2-7; D gene uncertain. V lost 0 bases and J lost 6, with 12 bases in between. Germline V gene sequence: CDR1 LNHNV, CDR2 YYDKDF (reference sequence). The CDR3 has 14 residues. CDR3 amino acids: CATSRDIPLGEQYF. CDR3 nucleotide sequence: TGTGCCACCAGCAGAGATATCCCACTTGGCGAGCAGTACTTC.

This clone came up many times. The V call is TRBV30, the J call TRBJ2-5; 8 nucleotides line up with TRBD1. There are 16 residues in the CDR3. Per the germline V gene, CDR1 is GTSNPN and CDR2 is SVGIG (reference sequence). Trimming removed 0 bases from V and 5 bases from J; junction bases left unmatched: 11. The CDR3 is CAWSVTSTRGRETQYF. The CDR3 bases are TGTGCCTGGAGTGTAACGAGCACCAGGGGGCGGGAGACCCAGTACTTC.

In its sample, this clone was seen a few times. CDR3 loop: CASSFPGRVNYGYTF. The CDR3 region has the DNA TGTGCCAGCAGTTTCCCAGGGAGGGTTAACTATGGCTACACCTTC. This sequence joins TRBV12-3 or TRBV12-4 and TRBJ1-2; maybe TRBD1 (5 bases). The length of the CDR3 is 15 residues. V was shortened by 3 bases and J by 1 base, with 12 bases between the two germline ends.

V and J are TRBV20-1 and TRBJ2-5; no firm D call. Deletions cut 3 bases from V and 3 bases from J, with 2 bases between. The germline CDR1 and CDR2 sequences are DFQATT and SNEGSKA (reference sequence). The CDR3 has 10 residues. The CDR3 nucleotides are TGCAGTGCTAGGGAAGAGACCCAGTACTTC. This encodes CSAREETQYF.

The chain couples TRBV11-2 to TRBJ2-1; D unresolved. Germline V gene lookup returns CDR1 SGHAT and CDR2 FQNNGV. The CDR3 extends over 14 amino acids. V lost 5 bases, J lost 6 bases, and 14 bases lay in between. CDR3 sequence (DNA): TGTGCCAGCAGCCCTGACTCTGGCGGCAATGAGCAGTTCTTC. Amino acid sequence: CASSPDSGGNEQFF. The variable domain in full, completed from reference TRBV11-2 and TRBJ2-1, reads EAGVAQSPRYKIIEKRQSVAFWCNPISGHATLYWYQQILGQGPKLLIQFQNNGVVDDSQLPKDRFSAERLKGVDSTLKIQPAKLEDSAVYLCASSPDSGGNEQFFGPGTRLTVL.

The chain joins TRBV28 to TRBJ2-7; 7 bases are shared with TRBD1. Losses at the gene ends were 6 bases for V and 2 bases for J; bases not matched to a gene: 10. Germline CDR1 reads MDHEN; CDR2 reads SYDVKM. The CDR3 runs 15 residues. CDR3 bases: TGTGCCAGCAGATTGTACACAGGGGCCCCCTACGAGCAGTACTTC. It is translated as CASRLYTGAPYEQYF.

This clone is labeled medium-sized (0.01 to 0.1%). The chain combines TRBV15 with TRBJ1-4; 7 positions match TRBD1. The CDR3 runs to 14 residues. The J segment lost 5 bases and the V segment lost 2 bases, leaving 2 bases of the junction unmatched. Germline CDR1 is LNHNV and CDR2 is YYDKDF (reference sequence). CDR3 DNA sequence: TGTGCCACCAGCAGAACAGGGGAGAATGAAAAACTGTTTTTT. It specifies CATSRTGENEKLFF.

The J gene is TRBJ1-5, the V gene TRBV20-1; D perhaps matches TRBD1 (5 bases). The CDR3 spans 14 residues. Germline values: CDR1 DFQATT, CDR2 SNEGSKA (reference sequence). Trimming shortened V by 3 bases and J by 3 bases, and 12 bases separated the two germline ends. DNA for the CDR3: TGCAGTGCTAGGGTGGGGCAGATCAATCAGCCCCAGCATTTT. It codes for CSARVGQINQPQHF.

This clone is judged hyperexpanded. The chain uses TRBV5-1 and TRBJ1-1; perhaps TRBD1 as D (6 bases). V was cut by 3 bases and J by 0 bases, with 12 bases left in between. CDR1 is SGHRS, CDR2 YFSETQ, per germline. The CDR3 is 15 residues long. The CDR3 sequence: CASSSVQGMNTEAFF. The CDR3 DNA is TGCGCCAGCAGCTCGGTACAGGGAATGAACACTGAAGCTTTCTTT.

This rearrangement joins TRBV11-2 to TRBJ2-7; 7 bases map to TRBD1. The CDR3 has 15 amino acids. The V and J ends lost 5 bases and 7 bases, in that order; junction bases with no gene match: 14. Germline values: CDR1 SGHAT, CDR2 FQNNGV. The CDR3 protein is CASSPWDSFCLEQYF. CDR3 nucleotides: TGTGCCAGCAGCCCGTGGGACAGCTTCTGCTTGGAGCAGTACTTC.

This clone is judged medium-sized (0.01 to 0.1%). V gene TRBV6-1 combines with J gene TRBJ1-1; D ambiguous. V dropped 6 bases and J dropped 0 bases, with 11 bases sitting between them. Germline values: CDR1 MNHNS, CDR2 SASEGT. This CDR3 spans 14 amino acids. DNA for the CDR3: TGTGCCAGCAGGACGGGAGACCTGAACACTGAAGCTTTCTTT. Protein: CASRTGDLNTEAFF.